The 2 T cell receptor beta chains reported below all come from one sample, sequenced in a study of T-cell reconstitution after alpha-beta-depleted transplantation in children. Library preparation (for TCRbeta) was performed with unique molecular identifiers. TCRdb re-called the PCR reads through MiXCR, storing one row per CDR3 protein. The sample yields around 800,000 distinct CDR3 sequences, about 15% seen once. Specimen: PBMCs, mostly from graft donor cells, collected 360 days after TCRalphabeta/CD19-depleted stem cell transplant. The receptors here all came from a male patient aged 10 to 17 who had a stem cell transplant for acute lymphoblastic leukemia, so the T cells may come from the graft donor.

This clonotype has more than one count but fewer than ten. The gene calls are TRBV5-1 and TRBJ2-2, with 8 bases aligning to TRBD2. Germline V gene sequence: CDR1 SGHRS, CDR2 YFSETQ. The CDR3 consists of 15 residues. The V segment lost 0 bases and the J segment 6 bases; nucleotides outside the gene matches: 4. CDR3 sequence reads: CASSLGGLESGELFF. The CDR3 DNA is TGCGCCAGCAGCTTGGGGGGACTAGAGTCCGGGGAGCTGTTTTTT.

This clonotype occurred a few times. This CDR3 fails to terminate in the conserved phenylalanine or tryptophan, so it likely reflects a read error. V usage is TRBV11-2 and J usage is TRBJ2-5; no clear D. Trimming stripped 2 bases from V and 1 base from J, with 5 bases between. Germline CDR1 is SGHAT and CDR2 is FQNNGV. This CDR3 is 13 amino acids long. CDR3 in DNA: TGTGCCAGCAGCTTAAACTTCCAAGAGACCCAGTACTCC. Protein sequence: CASSLNFQETQYS.